The 27 T cell receptor beta chains in this list originate from one sample, sequenced in a study of breast tumors, draining lymph nodes, adjacent tissues. TCRdb used MiXCR to reprocess the multiplex PCR reads, holding one entry per CDR3 protein. Of around 150,000 distinct CDR3 sequences listed, about 22% are singletons. Axillary draining lymph nodes of breast cancer patients supplied the node samples. The sequencing input was axillary lymph node tissue. The receptor set was obtained from a female donor with breast cancer. Some clones in this sample may be carry-over from other donors' samples.

Points on this clonotype: One junction end does not reproduce the germline sequence, and a read error may be involved. The chain links TRBV5-5 to TRBJ1-5; the match to TRBD1 covers 10 bases. Germline V lookup: CDR1 SGHKS, CDR2 YYEKEE (reference sequence). This CDR3 region has 17 residues. CDR3: CAGSQGGATGGYQPQHF. CDR3 DNA: TGTGCCGGCAGCCAGGGGGGGGCGACAGGGGGCTATCAGCCCCAGCATTTT.

There are many counts of this clonotype. This chain joins TRBV4-1 and TRBJ2-5, with D possibly matching TRBD1 (5 bases). Germline V gene lookup returns CDR1 MGHRA and CDR2 YSYEKL. This CDR3 has 14 amino acids. Trimming took 2 bases from V and 2 from J, leaving 9 bases between them. The chain's CDR3 is CASSQLDKQETQYF. DNA of the CDR3: TGCGCCAGCAGCCAATTGGACAAGCAAGAGACCCAGTACTTC.

This clonotype was seen many times. V and J are TRBV7-2 and TRBJ2-5, with D tentatively TRBD2 (5 bases). The CDR3 sequence is 13 residues long. Per the germline V gene, CDR1 is SGHTA and CDR2 is FQGNSA. V was shortened by 5 bases and J by 5 bases, with 12 bases between the two germline ends. The DNA for the CDR3 is TGTGCCAGCAGCGTCTGGGAGAGGGAGACCCAGTACTTC. Residues: CASSVWERETQYF.

In this sample, this clonotype turned up many times. V usage is TRBV5-1 and J usage is TRBJ2-3; tentatively, D is TRBD2 (5 bases). Germline loops: CDR1 SGHRS, CDR2 YFSETQ. The CDR3 has 13 residues. V shed 2 bases and J shed 2 bases, with 6 bases lying between them. The CDR3 reads CASSFGLTDTQYF. The CDR3 coding sequence is TGCGCCAGCAGCTTTGGACTCACAGATACGCAGTATTTT.

This clonotype was picked up many times. The chain couples TRBV27 to TRBJ2-3; D remains unclear. The CDR3 extends over 16 amino acids. The germline V gene encodes CDR1 MNHEY and CDR2 SMNVEV (reference sequence). With 5 bases removed from V and 2 bases from J, the gap between germline ends came to 17 bases. CDR3 in amino acids: CASSPEPQDPTDTQYF. The CDR3 DNA reads TGTGCCAGCAGTCCAGAGCCCCAGGACCCCACAGATACGCAGTATTTT.

This clonotype appeared a few times. The rearrangement uses TRBV28 and TRBJ2-1; D is unresolved. The length of the CDR3 is 13 residues. The germline V and J ends were trimmed by 8 bases and 5 bases, with 13 bases remaining between them. In germline, CDR1 is MDHEN, CDR2 SYDVKM. The chain's CDR3 is CASGVLVNNEQFF. For the CDR3, the DNA is TGTGCCAGCGGGGTGTTAGTCAACAATGAGCAGTTCTTC.

Comment on this clonotype: Lacking the conserved final phenylalanine or tryptophan, this CDR3 likely reflects a read error. This chain links TRBV11-2 with TRBJ1-6; 9 nucleotides line up with TRBD1. Unmatched junction bases numbered 5, after V lost 1 base and J lost 10 bases. Per the germline V gene, CDR1 is SGHAT and CDR2 is FQNNGV. CDR3 size: 15 residues. DNA for the CDR3: TGTGCCAGCAGCTTAGCGCTGACAGGGGGATCACCCCTCCACCTT. This codes for CASSLALTGGSPLHL.

There are many counts of this clonotype. The chain has TRBV7-2 and TRBJ2-3; D is undetermined. CDR3 length equals 13 residues. V lost 4 bases and J 4 bases, leaving 9 bases between the germline ends. CDR1 and CDR2 from the germline V gene are SGHTA and FQGNSA. CDR3 loop: CASSSLTADTQYF. The CDR3 DNA reads as TGTGCCAGCAGCTCCCTTACGGCAGATACGCAGTATTTT. The full variable domain, with the rest looked up from reference TRBV7-2 and TRBJ2-3, is GAGVSQSPSNKVTEKGKDVELRCDPISGHTALYWYRQSLGQGLEFLIYFQGNSAPDKSGLPSDRFSAERTGGSVSTLTIQRTQQEDSAVYLCASSSLTADTQYFGPGTRLTVL.

In this sample, this clonotype turned up many times. The V gene is TRBV7-6, the J gene TRBJ2-2, with D possibly matching TRBD1 (6 bases). Germline CDR1 reads SGHVS; CDR2 reads FNYEAQ. This CDR3 region has 16 residues. The ends were cut back, 1 base at V and 2 bases at J, with 11 bases in the middle. As DNA, the CDR3 is TGTGCCAGCAGCTTAGAAACAGGGCCAAACACCGGGGAGCTGTTTTTT. As protein: CASSLETGPNTGELFF. The full variable domain, with the rest looked up from reference TRBV7-6 and TRBJ2-2, is GAGVSQSPRYKVTKRGQDVALRCDPISGHVSLYWYRQALGQGPEFLTYFNYEAQQDKSGLPNDRFSAERPEGSISTLTIQRTEQRDSAMYRCASSLETGPNTGELFFGEGSRLTVL.

This chain uses TRBV19 with TRBJ1-3; the D is unclear. Germline V lookup: CDR1 LNHDA, CDR2 SQIVND (reference sequence). The CDR3 runs 14 residues. The V and J ends lost 6 bases and 0 bases respectively, with 9 bases between them. Here the CDR3 reads CASSISNSGNTIYF. CDR3 DNA: TGTGCCAGTAGCATTAGTAACTCTGGAAACACCATATATTTT.

This clonotype occurred many times. J is TRBJ2-5 and V is TRBV20-1; D may be TRBD1 or TRBD2 (6 bases each). Trimming took 4 bases from V and 2 from J, leaving 17 bases between them. Germline assignment: CDR1 DFQATT and CDR2 SNEGSKA (reference sequence). The CDR3 is made up of 15 amino acids. CDR3 sequence: CSATTSRGHQETQYF. The CDR3 DNA reads as TGCAGTGCTACCACTAGCCGGGGGCATCAAGAGACCCAGTACTTC.

This clonotype showed up many times. This chain connects TRBV7-9 to TRBJ2-1; tentatively, D is TRBD1 (5 bases). Germline assignment: CDR1 SEHNR and CDR2 FQNEAQ (reference sequence). Trimming took 2 bases from V and 8 from J, leaving 22 bases between them. The CDR3 has 17 residues. The CDR3 nucleotides read TGTGCCAGCAGCTTAAGGGCGGAGACCAGGGCCAGGGATGAGCAGTTCTTC. It codes for CASSLRAETRARDEQFF.

In its sample, this clonotype was seen many times. J is TRBJ1-6 and V is TRBV7-2; perhaps TRBD1 as D (6 bases). CDR1 is SGHTA and CDR2 is FQGNSA in the germline V gene. The CDR3 loop spans 16 amino acids. The V end was cut by 5 bases, the J end by 8 bases, with 19 bases between. The CDR3 DNA is TGTGCCAGCAGCCTCTTCGGGGGGGGGGGCGATTCACCCCTCCACTTT. It encodes CASSLFGGGGDSPLHF.

This clonotype was detected many times. In DNA form, the CDR3 reads TGTGCCAGCAGTTTTTCGTCAGGGGGCGACCAGCCCCAGCATTTT. Encoded protein: CASSFSSGGDQPQHF. V gene TRBV27 combines with J gene TRBJ1-5, with 8 bases lining up with TRBD1. Trimming at V came to 3 bases and at J to 7 bases, leaving 8 bases not matched to a gene. This CDR3 contains 15 residues. Germline loops: CDR1 MNHEY, CDR2 SMNVEV (reference sequence).

The table lists this clonotype with many counts. This chain links TRBV3-1 with TRBJ2-1; TRBD2 aligns across 7 bases. The CDR3 totals 17 residues. The trim removed 3 bases at V and 3 bases at J, leaving 11 bases unmatched. Germline V gene lookup returns CDR1 LGHDT and CDR2 YNNKEL (reference sequence). CDR3 bases: TGTGCCAGCAGCCAGGGCGGTGGGGGGAGGGTCTACAATGAGCAGTTCTTC. Protein product: CASSQGGGGRVYNEQFF.

This clonotype was counted many times. The chain links TRBV6-5 to TRBJ2-1; 14 bases match TRBD2. The CDR3 consists of 19 residues. Per germline, CDR1 MNHEY and CDR2 SVGAGI. The J segment lost 6 bases and the V segment lost 5 bases, leaving 15 bases of the junction unmatched. CDR3 sequence (DNA): TGTGCCAGCAGTCTCTCCGGGACTAGCGGGAGTCGCTTCTCCAATGAGCAGTTCTTC. Residues: CASSLSGTSGSRFSNEQFF.

CDR3 residues: CASSPDRGLSPLHF. The DNA for the CDR3 is TGTGCCAGCTCCCCCGACAGGGGGCTATCACCCCTCCACTTT. The V call is TRBV18, the J call TRBJ1-6; 10 bases are a match to TRBD1. Germline V lookup: CDR1 KGHSH, CDR2 LQKENI. This CDR3 is built from 14 residues. The junction had 6 bases not matched to a gene; V was cut back by 6 bases and J by 10 bases.

A few counts support this clonotype. The J gene is TRBJ1-1, the V gene TRBV7-3; D is ambiguous. V lost 0 bases, J lost 1 base, and 3 bases lay in between. The CDR3 loop spans 13 amino acids. The V gene's germline CDR1 is SGHTA and CDR2 FQGTGA. Written as DNA, the CDR3 is TGTGCCAGCAGCTTAACAGGGAACACTGAAGCTTTCTTT. This encodes CASSLTGNTEAFF.

With regard to this clonotype: A much larger clone is a single base away; this may be a read error. The missing conserved phenylalanine or tryptophan at the end of this CDR3 makes a read error likely. The J gene is TRBJ2-7, the V gene TRBV29-1, with 7 bases identical to TRBD2. CDR1 is SQVTM, CDR2 ANQGSEA, per germline. The CDR3 covers 13 residues. V lost 5 bases to trimming and J lost 2 bases; unmatched junction nucleotides: 6. CDR3 sequence (DNA): TGCAGCGTTTCCCGGGGGGTTGCCTACGAGCAGTACCTC. Encoded protein: CSVSRGVAYEQYL.

This clonotype occurred many times. The chain combines TRBV20-1 with TRBJ2-3; a weak D match, TRBD2 (7 bases). CDR1 and CDR2 from the germline V gene are DFQATT and SNEGSKA (reference sequence). V was shortened by 5 bases and J by 2 bases, with 14 bases between the two germline ends. This CDR3 has 14 residues. CDR3 in DNA: TGCAGTGCTGAGAGGGGGGGCCTCACAGATACGCAGTATTTT. Amino acids: CSAERGGLTDTQYF.

This clonotype was seen only once. Here the CDR3 reads CASSGGQGRQPQHF. DNA of the CDR3: TGTGCCAGCAGCGGGGGACAGGGTCGACAGCCCCAGCATTTT. The genes are TRBV6-1 and TRBJ1-5, with 9 bases matching TRBD1. The germline V gene has CDR1 MNHNS and CDR2 SASEGT. This CDR3 is 14 amino acids long. V shed 6 bases, J shed 7 bases, and the junction held 7 bases outside the gene matches.

This clonotype was observed at least ten times. The chain recombines TRBV7-8 with TRBJ2-7; TRBD1 agrees at 9 bases. Germline V lookup: CDR1 SGHVS, CDR2 FQNEAQ. With V trimmed by 5 bases and J by 1 base, 9 bases remained unmatched. The CDR3 is 16 amino acids. The CDR3 loop is CASSALQGALSYEQYF. The CDR3, as DNA: TGTGCCAGCAGCGCCTTACAGGGGGCCCTGTCCTACGAGCAGTACTTC.

As regards this clonotype: A much bigger clone sits one base away, suggesting this may be a read error. The chain is built from TRBV5-6 and TRBJ2-3; TRBD2 matches at 11 bases. The CDR3 sequence is 15 residues long. The germline V gene encodes CDR1 SGHDT and CDR2 YYEEEE. Written as DNA, the CDR3 is TGTGCCAGCAGCTTGACTAGCGGGAGTTTTGATACGCGGTATTTT. As protein: CASSLTSGSFDTRYF.

This clonotype was counted many times. The chain joins TRBV7-2 to TRBJ2-1, with a weak D call TRBD1 (6 bases). The V gene lost 5 bases and the J gene lost 6 bases, with 14 bases spanning the gap. Germline CDR1 and CDR2: SGHTA and FQGNSA. The CDR3 consists of 14 residues. The CDR3 region has the DNA TGTGCCAGCAGCCATGGGGGCGAGACCAATGAGCAGTTCTTC. Its protein is CASSHGGETNEQFF. Combining the CDR3 with reference TRBV7-2 and TRBJ2-1 gives the whole variable domain GAGVSQSPSNKVTEKGKDVELRCDPISGHTALYWYRQSLGQGLEFLIYFQGNSAPDKSGLPSDRFSAERTGGSVSTLTIQRTQQEDSAVYLCASSHGGETNEQFFGPGTRLTVL.

This clonotype was observed a few times. V is TRBV15 and J is TRBJ2-3; D is possibly TRBD1 or TRBD2 (5 bases each). Trimming took 7 bases from V and 3 from J, leaving 14 bases between them. This CDR3 contains 14 residues. Germline V gene lookup returns CDR1 LNHNV and CDR2 YYDKDF (reference sequence). The chain's CDR3 is CATNDKGRTDTQYF. The CDR3, as DNA: TGTGCCACCAATGACAAGGGACGGACAGATACGCAGTATTTT.

In regard to this clonotype: Given a much more abundant clone one base away, this may be a read error. The V and J genes are TRBV6-1 and TRBJ1-5; 8 bases match TRBD1. CDR1 is MNHNS and CDR2 is SASEGT in the germline V gene. CDR3 length equals 15 residues. The ends lost 3 bases at V and 6 bases at J; junction bases unmatched: 7. The CDR3 DNA reads TGTGCCAGCAGTGAGGGGACAGGTAGAAGTCAGCCCCAGCATTTT. Translation gives CASSEGTGRSQPQHF.

About this clonotype itself: A much more abundant neighbour one base away suggests this may be a read error. The V call is TRBV2, the J call TRBJ1-4, with a possible D match to TRBD1 (5 bases). There are 13 residues in the CDR3. Deletions cut 3 bases from V and 5 bases from J, with 7 bases between. CDR1 is SNHLY, CDR2 FYNNEI, per germline. The CDR3 DNA reads as TGTGCCAGCAGTGAGGGGGGAAATGAAAAACTGTTTTTT. Translating it yields CASSEGGNEKLFF.